A single sample is the source of the 18 T cell receptor beta chains below, sequenced in a study of cytomegalovirus exposure and HLA in healthy donors. Vbeta (60) and Jbeta (13) primers were used in the PCR. This table comes from immunoSEQ multiplex PCR, and its TCRdb copy is limited to in-frame clones, with some not included. This table holds about 180,000 clones, around 81% found once. The sequenced sample consisted of PBMCs. Receptors originate from a woman younger than 35 in good health and CMV-seropositive.

The V gene is TRBV7-3, the J gene TRBJ2-3; 8 positions agree with TRBD2. From germline, CDR1 is SGHTA and CDR2 FQGTGA. The ends lost 4 bases at V and 2 bases at J; junction bases unmatched: 5. The CDR3 loop spans 15 amino acids. The CDR3, as DNA: TGTGCCAGCAGCTCGGGGGGGGCCTACACAGATACGCAGTATTTT. Amino acid sequence: CASSSGGAYTDTQYF.

The chain joins TRBV7-8 to TRBJ2-4; 7 nucleotides align to TRBD2. This CDR3 is 20 amino acids long. V dropped 6 bases and J dropped 0; count of bases not matched to a gene: 20. From germline, CDR1 is SGHVS and CDR2 FQNEAQ. CDR3 DNA: TGTGCCAGCAGTCCCCCGGTTAGCGGGTCCCTCGCCCTAGCCAAAAACATTCAGTACTTC. This encodes CASSPPVSGSLALAKNIQYF.

This clone was counted once. The chain carries TRBV6-5 and TRBJ1-6, with TRBD1 matching over 7 bases. Unmatched junction bases numbered 2, after V lost 2 bases and J lost 4 bases. CDR1 MNHEY and CDR2 SVGAGI come from the germline V gene. This CDR3 is 15 amino acids long. Here the CDR3 reads CASSYDRDYNSPLHF. The CDR3 region has the DNA TGTGCCAGCAGTTACGACAGGGATTATAATTCACCCCTCCACTTT.

This clone appeared a few times. The chain joins TRBV4-1 to TRBJ2-1; 12 bases align to TRBD2. The CDR3 extends over 15 amino acids. CDR1 is MGHRA and CDR2 is YSYEKL in the germline V gene. The junction had 5 bases not matched to a gene; V was cut back by 4 bases and J by 7 bases. The CDR3: CASSPTSGGLNEQFF. In nucleotides, the CDR3 is TGCGCCAGCAGCCCCACTAGCGGGGGGTTGAATGAGCAGTTCTTC.

The chain carries TRBV7-7 and TRBJ2-7; D is unclear. The CDR3 spans 15 residues. Germline V lookup: CDR1 SSHAT, CDR2 FNYEAQ (reference sequence). The V end lost 5 bases, the J end lost 2 bases, and 16 bases lay between the germline ends. CDR3 residues: CASSPSVSGTYEQYF. The DNA of the CDR3 is TGTGCCAGCAGCCCTAGTGTAAGTGGCACCTACGAGCAGTACTTC. Full variable domain (outside the CDR3, taken from reference TRBV7-7 and TRBJ2-7): GAGVSQSPRYKVTKRGQDVTLRCDPISSHATLYWYQQALGQGPEFLTYFNYEAQPDKSGLPSDRFSAERPEGSISTLTIQRTEQRDSAMYRCASSPSVSGTYEQYFGPGTRLTVT.

Notes on this clone: Compared with germline, one end of the junction differs, possibly owing to a read error. V usage is TRBV7-9 and J usage is TRBJ2-1, with D uncertain. The CDR3 is made up of 19 amino acids. In germline, CDR1 is SEHNR, CDR2 FQNEAQ (reference sequence). The CDR3 region is CPSSRTQPQVIPSHNEQFF. CDR3 in DNA: TGTCCCAGCAGCCGTACACAACCCCAGGTTATCCCAAGCCACAATGAGCAGTTCTTC.

For this clone: This specimen includes other DNA sequences encoding the same CDR3. The chain joins TRBV18 to TRBJ1-5; TRBD1 might be the D (5 bases). Trimming cost V 1 base and J 4 bases, with 5 bases left between them. The germline CDR1 and CDR2 sequences are KGHSH and LQKENI. The CDR3 runs 13 residues. The CDR3 DNA is TGTGCCAGCTCACCACAGGGGAATCAGCCCCAGCATTTT. This translates into CASSPQGNQPQHF.

The rearrangement links TRBV7-2 to TRBJ1-2; 10 bases line up with TRBD1. CDR1 SGHTA and CDR2 FQGNSA come from the germline V gene. CDR3 length: 15 residues. Germline trimming cut 3 bases from V and 8 bases from J; bases unmatched to any gene: 9. The CDR3 bases are TGTGCCAGCAGCTTCGCCACGGACAGGGGGAAAGGCTACACCTTC. Residues: CASSFATDRGKGYTF.

This sequence joins TRBV19 and TRBJ1-2; 7 bases fit TRBD1. This CDR3 region has 14 residues. The trim removed 5 bases at V and 2 bases at J, leaving 5 bases unmatched. Germline CDR1 is LNHDA and CDR2 is SQIVND (reference sequence). CDR3 nucleotide sequence: TGTGCCAGTAGTCCGGGACAGACCAACTATGGCTACACCTTC. It specifies CASSPGQTNYGYTF. Full variable domain (remainder filled in from reference TRBV19 and TRBJ1-2): DGGITQSPKYLFRKEGQNVTLSCEQNLNHDAMYWYRQDPGQGLRLIYYSQIVNDFQKGDIAEGYSVSREKKESFPLTVTSAQKNPTAFYLCASSPGQTNYGYTFGSGTRLTVV.

The rearrangement uses TRBV2 and TRBJ2-1; 7 bases agree with TRBD1. Germline CDR1 reads SNHLY; CDR2 reads FYNNEI. V lost 4 bases and J lost 6; bases outside the gene matches: 0. This CDR3 has 12 residues. Here the CDR3 DNA reads TGTGCCAGCAGTGGGGACAGCAATGAGCAGTTCTTC. This encodes CASSGDSNEQFF.

The chain uses TRBV5-6 and TRBJ2-5; D perhaps matches TRBD2 (5 bases). The CDR3 has 13 residues. CDR1 is SGHDT, CDR2 YYEEEE, per germline. The V and J ends lost 6 bases and 3 bases respectively, with 12 bases between them. CDR3 DNA: TGTGCCAGCACCAAGACTATGGAAGAGACCCAGTACTTC. Its translation is CASTKTMEETQYF. Full variable domain (outside the CDR3, taken from reference TRBV5-6 and TRBJ2-5): DAGVTQSPTHLIKTRGQQVTLRCSPKSGHDTVSWYQQALGQGPQFIFQYYEEEERQRGNFPDRFSGHQFPNYSSELNVNALLLGDSALYLCASTKTMEETQYFGPGTRLLVL.

The gene calls are TRBV10-2 and TRBJ2-1; 12 bases line up with TRBD2. CDR3 length: 17 amino acids. CDR1 and CDR2 (germline): WSHSY, SAAADI. Trimming cost V 5 bases and J 5 bases; bases outside gene matches: 10. The CDR3 is CASSYTSGGQLDNEQFF. The CDR3 region has the DNA TGCGCCAGCAGTTACACTAGCGGGGGGCAATTAGACAATGAGCAGTTCTTC.

In its sample, this clone was seen a few times. This chain uses TRBV12-5 with TRBJ2-6, with a tentative D call TRBD2 (5 bases). CDR1 and CDR2 (germline): LGHNT, FRNRAP. The ends were cut back, 9 bases at V and 0 bases at J, with 6 bases in the middle. The CDR3 length is 13 residues. CDR3 protein: CASGDSGANVLTF. The CDR3 DNA reads TGTGCTAGCGGGGACTCTGGGGCCAACGTCCTGACTTTC. The full variable domain, in which reference TRBV12-5 and TRBJ2-6 provide the parts outside the CDR3, is DARVTQTPRHKVTEMGQEVTMRCQPILGHNTVFWYRQTMMQGLELLAYFRNRAPLDDSGMPKDRFSAEMPDATLATLKIQPSEPRDSAVYFCASGDSGANVLTFGAGSRLTVL.

This sequence joins TRBV7-6 and TRBJ1-6; D is possibly TRBD1 (6 bases). The CDR3 runs 15 residues. Germline CDR1 reads SGHVS; CDR2 reads FNYEAQ. The germline V and J ends were trimmed by 5 bases and 9 bases, with 17 bases remaining between them. The DNA for the CDR3 is TGTGCCAGCAGCCATGGGGACACGAGTGCTTCACCCCTCCACTTT. Protein sequence: CASSHGDTSASPLHF.

The V and J genes are TRBV2 and TRBJ2-5, with 10 bases that match TRBD2. V shed 4 bases, J shed 0 bases, and the junction held 2 bases outside the gene matches. Germline CDR1 and CDR2: SNHLY and FYNNEI. The CDR3 runs to 15 residues. CDR3 nucleotides: TGTGCCAGCAGTGGAGCGGGGGGGCACCAAGAGACCCAGTACTTC. Translation gives CASSGAGGHQETQYF.

The chain carries TRBV4-1 and TRBJ1-3, with a tentative D call TRBD1 (5 bases). Trimming removed 6 bases at V and 2 bases at J, with 14 bases between. The CDR3 runs to 15 residues. Germline assignment: CDR1 MGHRA and CDR2 YSYEKL. The CDR3 region has the DNA TGCGCCAGCAGACAAACTGGGGGGGCTGGAAACACCATATATTTT. Translated: CASRQTGGAGNTIYF.

This clone has more than one count but fewer than ten. The chain links TRBV5-1 to TRBJ1-4; perhaps TRBD1 as D (5 bases). V gave up 0 bases and J gave up 6 bases, with 9 bases separating them. The CDR3 covers 14 residues. Germline-derived CDR1 and CDR2 are SGHRS and YFSETQ. The CDR3 DNA is TGCGCCAGCAGCTTGGCAGGGTTGCATGAAAAACTGTTTTTT. Residues: CASSLAGLHEKLFF.

This sequence joins TRBV5-1 and TRBJ2-7, with TRBD1 matching over 7 bases. The germline V gene encodes CDR1 SGHRS and CDR2 YFSETQ. The CDR3 spans 14 residues. The trim removed 2 bases at V and 4 bases at J, leaving 6 bases unmatched. The CDR3 coding sequence is TGCGCCAGCAGCTTATCCCAACAGGGGTACGAGCAGTACTTC. It is translated as CASSLSQQGYEQYF. The full variable domain, with the rest looked up from reference TRBV5-1 and TRBJ2-7, is KAGVTQTPRYLIKTRGQQVTLSCSPISGHRSVSWYQQTPGQGLQFLFEYFSETQRNKGNFPGRFSGRQFSNSRSEMNVSTLELGDSALYLCASSLSQQGYEQYFGPGTRLTVT.